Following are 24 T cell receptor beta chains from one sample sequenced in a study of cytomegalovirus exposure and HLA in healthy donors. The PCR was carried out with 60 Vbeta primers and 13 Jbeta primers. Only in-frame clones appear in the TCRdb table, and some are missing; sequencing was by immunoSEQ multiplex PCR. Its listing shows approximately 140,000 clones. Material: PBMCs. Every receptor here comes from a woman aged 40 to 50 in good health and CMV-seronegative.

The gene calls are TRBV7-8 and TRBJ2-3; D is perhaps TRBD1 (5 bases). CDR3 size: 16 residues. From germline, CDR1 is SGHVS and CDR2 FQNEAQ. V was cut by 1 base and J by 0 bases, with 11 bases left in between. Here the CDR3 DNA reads TGTGCCAGCAGCTTAGTTGCAGGGTTGAGCACAGATACGCAGTATTTT. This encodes CASSLVAGLSTDTQYF. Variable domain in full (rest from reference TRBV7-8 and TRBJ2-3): GAGVSQSPRYKVAKRGQDVALRCDPISGHVSLFWYQQALGQGPEFLTYFQNEAQLDKSGLPSDRFFAERPEGSVSTLKIQRTQQEDSAVYLCASSLVAGLSTDTQYFGPGTRLTVL.

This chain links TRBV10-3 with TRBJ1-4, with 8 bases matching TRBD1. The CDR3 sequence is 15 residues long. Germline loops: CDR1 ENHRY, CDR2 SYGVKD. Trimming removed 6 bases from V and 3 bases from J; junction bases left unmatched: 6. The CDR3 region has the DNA TGTGCCATCAGCGGACAGGGTCGGGCTAATGAAAAACTGTTTTTT. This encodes CAISGQGRANEKLFF.

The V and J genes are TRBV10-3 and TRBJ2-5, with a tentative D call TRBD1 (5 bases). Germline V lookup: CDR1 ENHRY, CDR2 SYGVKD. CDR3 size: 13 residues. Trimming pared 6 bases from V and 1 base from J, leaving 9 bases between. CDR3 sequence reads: CAISRDPQETQYF. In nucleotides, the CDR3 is TGTGCCATCAGCAGGGATCCCCAAGAGACCCAGTACTTC.

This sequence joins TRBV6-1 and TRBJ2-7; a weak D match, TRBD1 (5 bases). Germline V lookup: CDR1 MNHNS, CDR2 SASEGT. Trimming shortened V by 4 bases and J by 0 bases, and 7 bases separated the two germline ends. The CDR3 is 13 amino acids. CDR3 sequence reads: CASSGQISYEQYV. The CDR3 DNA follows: TGTGCCAGCAGTGGACAGATCTCCTACGAGCAGTACGTC.

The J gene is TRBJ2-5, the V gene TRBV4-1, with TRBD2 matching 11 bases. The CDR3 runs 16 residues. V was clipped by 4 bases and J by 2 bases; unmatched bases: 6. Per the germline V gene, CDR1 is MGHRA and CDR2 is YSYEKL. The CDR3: CASSPGTSGIQETQYF. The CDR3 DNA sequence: TGCGCCAGCAGCCCGGGGACTAGCGGAATACAAGAGACCCAGTACTTC.

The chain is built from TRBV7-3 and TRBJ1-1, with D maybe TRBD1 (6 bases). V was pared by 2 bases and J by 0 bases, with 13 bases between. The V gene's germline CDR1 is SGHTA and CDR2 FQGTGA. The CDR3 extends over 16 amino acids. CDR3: CASSLGGGPMNTEAFF. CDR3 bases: TGTGCCAGCAGCTTAGGGGGGGGCCCCATGAACACTGAAGCTTTCTTT.

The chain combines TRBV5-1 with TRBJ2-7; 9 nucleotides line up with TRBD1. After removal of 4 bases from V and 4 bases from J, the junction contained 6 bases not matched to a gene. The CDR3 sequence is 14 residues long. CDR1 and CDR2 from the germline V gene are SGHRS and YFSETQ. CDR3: CASSGGQGKYEQYF. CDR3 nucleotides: TGCGCCAGCAGCGGGGGACAGGGCAAGTACGAGCAGTACTTC.

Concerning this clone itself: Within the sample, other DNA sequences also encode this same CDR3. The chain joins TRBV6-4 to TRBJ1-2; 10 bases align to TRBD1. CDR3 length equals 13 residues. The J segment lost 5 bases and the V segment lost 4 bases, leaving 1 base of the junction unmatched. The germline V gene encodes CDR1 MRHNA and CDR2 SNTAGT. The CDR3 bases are TGTGCCAGCAGTGGGACAGGGGGGTATGGCTACACCTTC. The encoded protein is CASSGTGGYGYTF.

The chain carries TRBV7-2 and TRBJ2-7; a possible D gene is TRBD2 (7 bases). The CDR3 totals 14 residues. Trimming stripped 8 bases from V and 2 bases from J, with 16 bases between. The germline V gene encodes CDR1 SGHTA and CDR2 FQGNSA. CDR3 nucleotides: TGTGCCAGCGGCAGGGCGGGGGCCCCCTACGAGCAGTACTTC. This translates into CASGRAGAPYEQYF.

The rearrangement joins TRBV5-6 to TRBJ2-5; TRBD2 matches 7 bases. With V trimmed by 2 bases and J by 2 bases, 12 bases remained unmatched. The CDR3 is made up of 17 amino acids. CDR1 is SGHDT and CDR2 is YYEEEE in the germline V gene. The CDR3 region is CASSFLGRQRGQETQYF. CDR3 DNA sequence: TGTGCCAGCAGCTTTCTGGGGAGGCAGCGGGGACAAGAGACCCAGTACTTC.

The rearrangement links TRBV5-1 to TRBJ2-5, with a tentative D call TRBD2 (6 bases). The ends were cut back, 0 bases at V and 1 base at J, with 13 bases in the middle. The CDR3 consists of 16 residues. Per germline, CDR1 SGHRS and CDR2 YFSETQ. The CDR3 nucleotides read TGCGCCAGCAGCTTGGGAGCGGGCCAACGCCAAGAGACCCAGTACTTC. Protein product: CASSLGAGQRQETQYF. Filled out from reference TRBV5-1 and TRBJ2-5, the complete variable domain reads KAGVTQTPRYLIKTRGQQVTLSCSPISGHRSVSWYQQTPGQGLQFLFEYFSETQRNKGNFPGRFSGRQFSNSRSEMNVSTLELGDSALYLCASSLGAGQRQETQYFGPGTRLLVL.

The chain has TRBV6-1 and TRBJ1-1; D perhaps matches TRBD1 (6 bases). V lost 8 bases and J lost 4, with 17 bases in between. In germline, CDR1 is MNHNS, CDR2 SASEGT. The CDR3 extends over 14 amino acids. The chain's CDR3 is CASRVAGESTEAFF. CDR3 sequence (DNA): TGTGCCAGCCGAGTGGCAGGGGAGAGCACTGAAGCTTTCTTT.

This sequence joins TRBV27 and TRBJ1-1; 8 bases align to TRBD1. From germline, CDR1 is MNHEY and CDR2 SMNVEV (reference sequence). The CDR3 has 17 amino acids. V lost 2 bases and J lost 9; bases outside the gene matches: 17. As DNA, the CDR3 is TGTGCCAGCAGTTTAGGGCAGGGGGCTAACCTACCCCTGAAAGCTTTCTTT. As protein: CASSLGQGANLPLKAFF.

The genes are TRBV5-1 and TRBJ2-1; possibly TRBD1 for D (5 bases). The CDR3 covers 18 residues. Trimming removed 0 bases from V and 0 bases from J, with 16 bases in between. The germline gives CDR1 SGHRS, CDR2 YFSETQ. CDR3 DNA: TGCGCCAGCAGCTTGGCAAGGGGCGGAGTGAGCTCCTACAATGAGCAGTTCTTC. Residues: CASSLARGGVSSYNEQFF.

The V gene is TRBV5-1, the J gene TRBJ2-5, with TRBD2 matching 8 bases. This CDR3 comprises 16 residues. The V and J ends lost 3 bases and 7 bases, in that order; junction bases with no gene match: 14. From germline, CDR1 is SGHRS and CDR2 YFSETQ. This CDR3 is CASSSEPGTGGGTQYF. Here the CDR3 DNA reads TGCGCCAGCAGCTCGGAACCCGGGACGGGAGGGGGGACCCAGTACTTC.

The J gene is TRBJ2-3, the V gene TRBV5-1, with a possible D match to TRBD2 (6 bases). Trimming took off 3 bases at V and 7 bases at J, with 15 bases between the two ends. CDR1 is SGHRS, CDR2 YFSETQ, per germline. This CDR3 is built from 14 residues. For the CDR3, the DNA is TGCGCCAGCAGCTCCTCGGCGGGACGGAATACGCAGTATTTT. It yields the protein CASSSSAGRNTQYF.

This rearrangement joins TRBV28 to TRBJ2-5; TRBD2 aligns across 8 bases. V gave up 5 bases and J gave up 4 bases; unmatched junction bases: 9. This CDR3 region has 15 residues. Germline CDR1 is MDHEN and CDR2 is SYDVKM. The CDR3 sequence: CASSERGNRGETQYF. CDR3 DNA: TGTGCCAGCAGTGAGCGGGGGAATCGGGGAGAGACCCAGTACTTC. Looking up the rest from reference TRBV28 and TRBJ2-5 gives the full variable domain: DVKVTQSSRYLVKRTGEKVFLECVQDMDHENMFWYRQDPGLGLRLIYFSYDVKMKEKGDIPEGYSVSREKKERFSLILESASTNQTSMYLCASSERGNRGETQYFGPGTRLLVL.

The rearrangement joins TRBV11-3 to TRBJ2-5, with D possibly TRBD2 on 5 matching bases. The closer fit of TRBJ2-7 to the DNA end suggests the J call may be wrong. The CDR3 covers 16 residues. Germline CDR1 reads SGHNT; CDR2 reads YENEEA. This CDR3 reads CASSPGGGLESYEQYF. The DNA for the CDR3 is TGTGCCAGCAGTCCGGGTGGAGGTCTGGAAAGCTACGAGCAGTACTTC.

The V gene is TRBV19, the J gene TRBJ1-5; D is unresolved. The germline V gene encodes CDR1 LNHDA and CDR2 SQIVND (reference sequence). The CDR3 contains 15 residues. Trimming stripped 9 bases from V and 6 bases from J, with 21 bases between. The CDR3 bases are TGTGCCAGCTCGGGCAACGGGGAAGAGGGTCAGCCCCAGCATTTT. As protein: CASSGNGEEGQPQHF. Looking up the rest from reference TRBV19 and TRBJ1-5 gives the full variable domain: DGGITQSPKYLFRKEGQNVTLSCEQNLNHDAMYWYRQDPGQGLRLIYYSQIVNDFQKGDIAEGYSVSREKKESFPLTVTSAQKNPTAFYLCASSGNGEEGQPQHFGDGTRLSIL.

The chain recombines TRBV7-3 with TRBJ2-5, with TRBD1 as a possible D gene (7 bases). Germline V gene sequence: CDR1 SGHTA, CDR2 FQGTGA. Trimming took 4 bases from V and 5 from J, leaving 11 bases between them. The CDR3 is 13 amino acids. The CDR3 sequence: CASSWTGGETQYF. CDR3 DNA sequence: TGTGCCAGCAGCTGGACAGGAGGGGAGACCCAGTACTTC. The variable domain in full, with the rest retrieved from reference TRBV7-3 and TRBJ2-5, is GAGVSQTPSNKVTEKGKYVELRCDPISGHTALYWYRQSLGQGPEFLIYFQGTGAADDSGLPNDRFFAVRPEGSVSTLKIQRTERGDSAVYLCASSWTGGETQYFGPGTRLLVL.

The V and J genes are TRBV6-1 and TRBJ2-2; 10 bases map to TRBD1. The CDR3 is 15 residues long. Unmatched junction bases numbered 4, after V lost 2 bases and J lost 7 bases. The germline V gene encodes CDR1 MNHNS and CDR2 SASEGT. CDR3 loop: CASSERQGAGGELFF. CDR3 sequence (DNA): TGTGCCAGCAGTGAACGACAGGGGGCCGGCGGGGAGCTGTTTTTT.

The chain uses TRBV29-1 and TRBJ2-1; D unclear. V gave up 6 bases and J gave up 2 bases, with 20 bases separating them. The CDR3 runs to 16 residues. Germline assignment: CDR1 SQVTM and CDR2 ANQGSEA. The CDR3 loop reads CSVSFSLVTTYNEQFF. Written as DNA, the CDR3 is TGCAGCGTCAGCTTTTCGTTGGTAACTACCTACAATGAGCAGTTCTTC.

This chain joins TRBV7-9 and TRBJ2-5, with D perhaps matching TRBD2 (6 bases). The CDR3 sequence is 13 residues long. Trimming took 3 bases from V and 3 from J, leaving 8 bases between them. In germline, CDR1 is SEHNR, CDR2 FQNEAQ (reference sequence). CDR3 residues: CASSFSGEETQYF. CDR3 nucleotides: TGTGCCAGCAGCTTTAGCGGCGAAGAGACCCAGTACTTC.

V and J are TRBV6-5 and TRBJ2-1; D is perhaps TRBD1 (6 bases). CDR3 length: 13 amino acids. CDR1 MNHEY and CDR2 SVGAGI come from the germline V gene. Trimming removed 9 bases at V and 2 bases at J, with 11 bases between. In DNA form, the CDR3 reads TGTGCCAGTGGGACAAGACCCTACAATGAGCAGTTCTTC. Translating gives CASGTRPYNEQFF.